Sequencing of this T cell receptor beta chain was carried out in a study of OX40 agonist ivuxolimab in advanced cancers. Broadly, across the study: Ivuxolimab, which targeted the costimulatory receptor OX40 (CD134), was an agonistic, fully human IgG2 monoclonal antibody. A male proportion of roughly 85% and a mean age of about 60 years, ranging from roughly 23 to 90, were recorded for the dose-escalation cohort. Intravenous ivuxolimab was administered to patients every 2 weeks at six dose levels: 0.01, 0.1, 0.3, 1.5, 3 and 10 mg/kg. The paper covers the monotherapy dose-escalation part of the phase I ivuxolimab trial, which included N ≈ 50 patients. Three dose-escalation patients achieved partial responses, one with hepatocellular carcinoma and two with cutaneous melanoma. Of the roughly 52 dose-escalation patients, hepatocellular carcinoma was present in 19, melanoma in roughly 15, renal cell carcinoma in 9 and head and neck cancer in 9. Peripheral TCRbeta sequencing aimed to test whether ivuxolimab altered TCR sequence diversity and caused clonal T-cell expansion. Prior anti-PD-1, anti-PD-L1 or anti-CTLA-4 therapy was permitted, and checkpoint inhibitors had been received by about two fifths of dose-escalation patients.

The junction shows trimming of 0 bases on V and 7 bases on J, plus 10 bases between the germline ends. CDR1 and CDR2, looked up from the germline V gene (reference sequence), are MNHEY and SMNVEV. CDR3 length: 13 amino acids, cysteine to phenylalanine. Only CDR3 DNA remains: 39 bases, in frame from the first base. Genomic DNA was extracted from sorted cells for sequencing of the TCRbeta CDR3 region. TCRbeta CDR3 regions were sequenced using the immunoSEQ Assay. TCRdb's version of the immuneACCESS table is confined to in-frame rearrangements and falls short of the full clone set. An unresolved V gene accounts for under half of the shortfall where checked; the remainder is of unknown origin. The sample yields 50,000 to 65,000 clones; approximately 89% were counted once. The ten largest clones add up to 12% of the sample. About this clone: It has no known antigen specificity. Per-base qualities were not stored, and no clone one base away is much larger.

Patients with autoimmune disease history or receiving systemic immunosuppression were excluded from the trial. Peripheral blood for TCR sequencing was collected from all dose cohorts at baseline, on cycle 4 day 1, and on cycle 7 day 1. Samples came from an open-label, multicenter, first-in-human phase I dose-escalation trial of ivuxolimab. Adults with locally advanced or metastatic melanoma, renal cell carcinoma, hepatocellular carcinoma or head and neck squamous cell carcinoma were enrolled in the trial. Before TCR sequencing, CD4+ and CD8+ T cells were separately sorted from peripheral blood. Results the study describes overall, beyond this receptor: In the 0.1-3.0 mg/kg groups, partial responders were among the patients with the lowest normalized peripheral clonal expansion, particularly in CD8+ T cells. Which antigens the clonally expanded peripheral T cells were specific for was not determined. After ivuxolimab, more expanded clones were found on average in CD8+ T cells than in CD4+ T cells. Low levels of normalized T-cell clonal expansion were also seen in some nonresponding patients. At doses of 0.1 to 3.0 mg/kg, clonal expansion of both CD4+ and CD8+ blood T cells was observed from baseline to week 6.

Sequences were derived from CD4+ or CD8+ T cells sorted from blood, sampled in a trial of the OX40 agonist ivuxolimab. The receptor chain draws on TRBV27 and TRBJ2-7, with the D gene call left open. This sequence was found in an adult with an advanced solid tumor such as melanoma, head and neck, liver or kidney cancer. The nucleotide sequence reads TGTGCCAGCAGTTTATCAGGGTCCCGGGAGCAGTACTTC. This translates into CASSLSGSREQYF.